A selection of T cell receptor beta chains follows, all from one sample in a study of blood T cell repertoires in COVID-19. Clones were sequenced by immunoSEQ multiplex PCR, and TCRdb holds only the in-frame ones, with some missing. The sample records about 44,000 clones, under 90% being singletons. The sample was peripheral blood. These receptors came from a human donor in a cohort sampled during active COVID-19. Each CDR3 is given with its conserved first and last residue. D genes are given only for firm matches. The size field is filled for only some rows; it gives once, few, many or a size class.

cdr3_aa	cdr3_nt	v_call	j_call	clone_size	cdr3_length	d_call
CASSFGQEYGYTF	TGTGCCAGCAGCTTTGGACAGGAGTATGGCTACACCTTC	TRBV5-6	TRBJ1-2	.	13	TRBD1
CASSTESGASPLHF	TGTGCCAGCAGCACCGAATCAGGGGCTTCACCCCTCCACTTT	TRBV5-4	TRBJ1-6	.	14	.
CASSYDGGATDTQYF	TGTGCCAGCAGTTACGACGGGGGGGCCACAGATACGCAGTATTTT	TRBV6-5	TRBJ2-3	.	15	TRBD2
CASSLDQAGTDTQYF	TGTGCCAGCAGCTTGGATCAAGCGGGCACAGATACGCAGTATTTT	TRBV5-4	TRBJ2-3	.	15	.
CASRLNRVTEAFF	TGTGCCAGCAGACTTAACAGGGTAACTGAAGCTTTCTTT	TRBV28	TRBJ1-1	.	13	.
CASSSGTASTDTQYF	TGTGCCAGCAGCTCCGGGACAGCTAGCACAGATACGCAGTATTTT	TRBV5-4	TRBJ2-3	.	15	TRBD1
CASSRTSGDHNEQFF	TGTGCCAGCAGTAGGACTAGCGGGGACCACAATGAGCAGTTCTTC	TRBV25-1	TRBJ2-1	.	15	TRBD2
CASSDSGSRSPVF	TGTGCCAGCAGTGACTCTGGTTCGCGGTCCCCGGTCTTC	TRBV6-4	TRBJ2-1	.	13	.
CATSGRGGVTDTQYF	TGTGCCACCAGTGGGCGAGGGGGCGTCACAGATACGCAGTATTTT	TRBV24-1	TRBJ2-3	once	15	TRBD1
CASSYTRPGTDSQYF	TGTGCCAGCAGCTATACTAGGCCCGGCACAGATTCGCAGTATTTT	TRBV28	TRBJ2-3	.	15	.
CASSYGTGGPTNEKLFF	TGTGCCAGCAGCTACGGGACAGGGGGCCCAACTAATGAAAAACTGTTTTTT	TRBV5-6	TRBJ1-4	.	17	TRBD1
CASSPSENTEAFF	TGTGCCAGCTCACCATCAGAGAACACTGAAGCTTTCTTT	TRBV18	TRBJ1-1	.	13	.
CASRRHRERQPQHF	TGTGCCAGCAGGCGGCACAGGGAAAGACAGCCCCAGCATTTT	TRBV28	TRBJ1-5	.	14	.
CASNERAAGYNEQFF	TGTGCCAGCAACGAGCGGGCAGCGGGATACAATGAGCAGTTCTTC	TRBV7-2	TRBJ2-1	.	15	TRBD2
CASNNRGGYTF	TGTGCCAGCAATAACAGGGGCGGCTACACCTTC	TRBV6-6	TRBJ1-2	.	11	TRBD1
CASSEGSGGVDTQYF	TGTGCCAGCAGTGAAGGTAGCGGGGGAGTAGATACGCAGTATTTT	TRBV6-1	TRBJ2-3	.	15	TRBD2
CASGLPGGGGQETQYF	TGTGCCAGCGGTCTCCCGGGGGGGGGAGGCCAAGAGACCCAGTACTTC	TRBV28	TRBJ2-5	.	16	TRBD2
CASSVTFGGPTGKETQYF	TGTGCCAGCAGTGTTACTTTTGGGGGCCCCACGGGAAAAGAGACCCAGTACTTC	TRBV28	TRBJ2-5	.	18	.
CASSQDGQEPYGYTF	TGCGCCAGCAGCCAGGACGGACAGGAACCCTATGGCTACACCTTC	TRBV4-1	TRBJ1-2	.	15	TRBD1
CASSKQGPTGYSPLHF	TGTGCCAGCAGTAAACAGGGGCCCACGGGGTACTCACCCCTCCACTTT	TRBV25-1	TRBJ1-6	few	16	TRBD1
CASSSSGVADTQYF	TGTGCCAGCAGCTCATCGGGGGTGGCAGATACGCAGTATTTT	TRBV3-1/TRBV3-2	TRBJ2-3	.	14	.
CASSPPGRGLYEQYF	TGTGCCAGCTCACCACCCGGCAGGGGCCTCTACGAGCAGTACTTC	TRBV18	TRBJ2-7	once	15	.
CASSPITGGGLNGYTF	TGTGCCAGCTCACCGATTACAGGGGGCGGGTTGAATGGCTACACCTTC	TRBV18	TRBJ1-2	.	16	TRBD1